The T cell receptor (beta chain) under discussion was sequenced for a study of memory CD4+ T cells and cytomegalovirus serostatus. Study at large: This sample comes from healthy Belgian adults, 9 CMV seropositive, about 23 seronegative. Notes on the study in general: Median bootstrapped AUC for CMV status was roughly 0.95 originally, about 0.9 US-trained.

Libraries were prepared by immunoSEQ multiplex PCR; TCRdb keeps only in-frame clonotypes and omits some of them. The table lists 50,000 to 55,000 clones, around 82% of them singletons. Germline CDR1 and CDR2: LNHDA and SQIVND (reference sequence). The ends were cut back, 3 bases at V and 4 bases at J, with 12 bases in the middle. The length of the CDR3 is 15 residues. About this clone itself: Its matching antigen is unknown.

Single viable CD3+CD4+CD8-CD45RO+ cells were sorted as the memory CD4+ T cells. CD4+ T cells were isolated by positive magnetic selection. The chain uses TRBV19 and TRBJ2-2; D perhaps matches TRBD1 (5 bases). The receptor was isolated from an adult in good health and CMV-seronegative. Sequenced: memory CD4+ T cells from blood. CDR3 in amino acids: CASSIVAGLTGELFF. The CDR3 nucleotides read TGTGCCAGTAGTATCGTAGCAGGGCTCACCGGGGAGCTGTTTTTT.